The entry below describes one TCR beta chain. The data were produced by immunoSEQ multiplex PCR, yet TCRdb's version contains in-frame clones alone and is incomplete. In the table there are roughly 280,000 clones, approximately 86% of which are singletons. This record belongs to a study of blood T cell repertoires in COVID-19. Looking at the study overall: In each case, the material was cDNA or gDNA derived from T cells, B-cell-depleted T cells, or PBMCs.

Germline CDR1 reads SGHVS; CDR2 reads FQNEAQ. The CDR3 consists of 16 residues. V lost 1 base and J 6 bases, leaving 18 bases between the germline ends. The sequencing sample was made of peripheral blood. This TCR was sampled from a woman aged 60-75 years with COVID-19, enrolled during active disease. V usage is TRBV7-8 and J usage is TRBJ1-1, with a weak D call TRBD1 (6 bases). Here the CDR3 reads CASSLGVNRAGSEAFF. For the CDR3, the DNA is TGTGCCAGCAGCTTAGGGGTCAACAGGGCAGGTTCTGAAGCTTTCTTT.